Presented here are 23 T cell receptor beta chains from one specimen sequenced in a study of glioma-infiltrating T cells. TCR alpha and beta CDR3 regions were amplified from RNA using iRepertoire nested multiplex PCR. One entry per CDR3 protein results from TCRdb running MiXCR on the multiplex PCR reads. The sample includes some 160,000 distinct CDR3 sequences, roughly 45% of them seen just once. Sequencing was performed on glioma tissue, nonneoplastic brain tissue, or PBMCs (not recorded which). The source is a human donor with low-grade glioma or glioblastoma, undergoing nonglioma brain surgery, or in good health (not recorded which).

In the case of this clonotype: This could be a read error, since a much larger clone is one nucleotide away. The CDR3 end shows no conserved phenylalanine or tryptophan, and so a read error is likely. This sequence joins TRBV2 and TRBJ1-2; D not resolved. Germline CDR1 is SNHLY and CDR2 is FYNNEI. The CDR3 is 14 residues long. The V end lost 7 bases, the J end lost 6 bases, and 18 bases lay between the germline ends. This CDR3 is CASIRERDVHGYTL. CDR3 sequence (DNA): TGTGCCAGCATTAGGGAGAGGGATGTCCATGGCTACACCTTG.

V and J are TRBV25-1 and TRBJ1-4; D is unresolved. Germline V gives CDR1 MGHDK, CDR2 SYGVNS. This CDR3 spans 13 amino acids. CDR3 protein: CGRSPSGQEKLFF. For the CDR3, the DNA is TGTGGCAGAAGTCCTTCTGGGCAGGAAAAACTGTTTTTT. Looking up the rest from reference TRBV25-1 and TRBJ1-4 gives the full variable domain: EADIYQTPRYLVIGTGKKITLECSQTMGHDKMYWYQQDPGMELHLIHYSYGVNSTEKGDLSSESTVSRIRTEHFPLTLESARPSHTSQYLCGRSPSGQEKLFFGSGTQLSVL.

This clonotype was counted a few times. This chain joins TRBV5-4 and TRBJ2-1; TRBD1 aligns across 8 bases. This CDR3 contains 14 residues. V lost 0 bases to trimming and J lost 4 bases; unmatched junction nucleotides: 0. Germline V CDR1 and CDR2: SGHNT, YYREEE (reference sequence). The CDR3, as DNA: TGTGCCAGCAGCTTGGGACAGGGGTACAATGAGCAGTTCTTC. Translating it yields CASSLGQGYNEQFF.

This clonotype was picked up a small number of times. The chain combines TRBV5-4 with TRBJ2-3; D may be TRBD2 (5 bases). The CDR3 consists of 17 residues. V lost 4 bases to trimming and J lost 0 bases, with 18 bases between them. CDR1 is SGHNT, CDR2 YYREEE, per germline (reference sequence). CDR3 nucleotide sequence: TGTGCCAGCAGCCCCATCGTTGCGGGCACTAGCACAGATACGCAGTATTTT. Protein: CASSPIVAGTSTDTQYF.

Many counts were recorded for this clonotype. The chain is built from TRBV20-1 and TRBJ2-3, with TRBD2 matching 7 bases. Germline-derived CDR1 and CDR2 are DFQATT and SNEGSKA (reference sequence). The length of the CDR3 is 16 residues. The V gene end was trimmed by 0 bases and the J gene end by 1 base; junction bases not matched to a gene: 7. The CDR3 spells CSARDSGLLRTDTQYF. The DNA for the CDR3 is TGCAGTGCTAGAGATTCGGGACTATTGCGCACAGATACGCAGTATTTT.

This clonotype occurred many times. The chain has TRBV28 and TRBJ2-7, with 13 positions matching TRBD2. The CDR3 is 17 amino acids. With V trimmed by 5 bases and J by 6 bases, 13 bases remained unmatched. Germline lookup yields CDR1 MDHEN and CDR2 SYDVKM. CDR3 nucleotides: TGTGCCAGCAGTCCTAAAGGACTAGCGGGAGAATTCGGCGAGCAGTACTTC. This gives the protein CASSPKGLAGEFGEQYF.

The chain combines TRBV2 with TRBJ2-5, with 7 bases aligning to TRBD2. The ends lost 4 bases at V and 5 bases at J; junction bases unmatched: 10. CDR1 is SNHLY, CDR2 FYNNEI, per germline. The CDR3 covers 15 residues. The CDR3 protein is CASSVDSGLSETQYF. In DNA form, the CDR3 reads TGTGCCAGCAGTGTTGATAGCGGGCTTTCGGAGACCCAGTACTTC.

This clonotype was detected once. The chain couples TRBV9 to TRBJ2-7; the D is unclear. The V end lost 0 bases, the J end lost 4 bases, and 11 bases lay between the germline ends. CDR3 length: 14 amino acids. Germline assignment: CDR1 SGDLS and CDR2 YYNGEE. Here the CDR3 reads CASSVAVQPYEQYF. As DNA, the CDR3 is TGTGCCAGCAGCGTAGCGGTCCAGCCATACGAGCAGTACTTC. The entire variable domain, with the rest obtained from reference TRBV9 and TRBJ2-7, is as follows: DSGVTQTPKHLITATGQRVTLRCSPRSGDLSVYWYQQSLDQGLQFLIQYYNGEERAKGNILERFSAQQFPDLHSELNLSSLELGDSALYFCASSVAVQPYEQYFGPGTRLTVT.

A word on this clonotype: A clone one base away is much larger, so this may be a read error. The rearrangement joins TRBV7-8 to TRBJ1-1; tentative D call: TRBD1 (6 bases). The CDR3 spans 14 residues. Germline V CDR1 and CDR2: SGHVS, FQNEAQ. CDR3 DNA: TGTGCCAGCAGCTTAGGGACAGCTAACACTGAAGGTTTCTTT. It translates to CASSLGTANTEGFF. Full variable domain (missing parts from reference TRBV7-8 and TRBJ1-1): GAGVSQSPRYKVAKRGQDVALRCDPISGHVSLFWYQQALGQGPEFLTYFQNEAQLDKSGLPSDRFFAERPEGSVSTLKIQRTQQEDSAVYLCASSLGTANTEGFFGQGTRLTVV.

There are many counts of this clonotype. The chain has TRBV28 and TRBJ1-2, with D possibly TRBD1 on 6 matching bases. V was clipped by 5 bases and J by 2 bases, with 12 bases between them. Per germline, CDR1 MDHEN and CDR2 SYDVKM. CDR3 length equals 14 residues. The CDR3 is CASSTGQTNYGYTF. CDR3 nucleotides: TGTGCCAGCAGTACGGGACAAACGAACTATGGCTACACCTTC.

Comment on this clonotype: Being one base from a much bigger clone, this may be a read error. The rearrangement links TRBV20-1 to TRBJ2-1; 8 positions match TRBD2. Germline assignment: CDR1 DFQATT and CDR2 SNEGSKA (reference sequence). Trimming at V came to 3 bases and at J to 13 bases, leaving 17 bases not matched to a gene. The CDR3 is made up of 15 amino acids. CDR3 region: CSARDVRGALETQFF. In DNA, the CDR3 is TGCAGTGCTAGGGATGTGCGGGGGGCTCTGGAGACCCAGTTCTTC.

A few counts support this clonotype. The rearrangement uses TRBV2 and TRBJ1-2; D perhaps matches TRBD1 (5 bases). The V end was cut by 2 bases, the J end by 2 bases, with 9 bases between. Germline values: CDR1 SNHLY, CDR2 FYNNEI. The CDR3 contains 14 residues. CDR3 loop: CASSEMGGNYGYTF. The DNA of the CDR3 is TGTGCCAGCAGTGAAATGGGGGGGAACTATGGCTACACCTTC.

On this clonotype: This may be a read error, as it is one base from a much larger clone. The chain uses TRBV20-1 and TRBJ2-3, with 9 bases fitting TRBD2. This CDR3 is built from 14 residues. The germline CDR1 and CDR2 sequences are DFQATT and SNEGSKA (reference sequence). CDR3 loop: CSTRLAGRTDTEYF. DNA of the CDR3: TGCAGTACCCGCCTAGCGGGGCGCACAGATACGGAGTATTTT.

This clonotype was found many times. The chain recombines TRBV20-1 with TRBJ2-3; D ambiguous. The germline V gene encodes CDR1 DFQATT and CDR2 SNEGSKA (reference sequence). Deletions cut 6 bases from V and 6 bases from J, with 10 bases between. The CDR3 contains 11 residues. This chain's CDR3 is CSAERRDTQYF. Here the CDR3 DNA reads TGCAGTGCCGAACGAAGGGATACGCAGTATTTT.

About this clonotype: A much larger clone lies a single base off, so this may be a read error. DNA of the CDR3: TGTGCCAGCAGTTTATGGGCTAGCGGAGTGACTAGAACAGATACGCAGTATTTT. It codes for CASSLWASGVTRTDTQYF. The V call is TRBV28, the J call TRBJ2-3; 7 bases fit TRBD2. In germline, CDR1 is MDHEN, CDR2 SYDVKM. The CDR3 is 18 amino acids. Germline trimming cut 0 bases from V and 3 bases from J; bases unmatched to any gene: 12. The entire variable domain, with the rest obtained from reference TRBV28 and TRBJ2-3, is as follows: DVKVTQSSRYLVKRTGEKVFLECVQDMDHENMFWYRQDPGLGLRLIYFSYDVKMKEKGDIPEGYSVSREKKERFSLILESASTNQTSMYLCASSLWASGVTRTDTQYFGPGTRLTVL.

Ten or more counts support this clonotype. The chain joins TRBV6-1 to TRBJ2-7, with D perhaps matching TRBD2 (6 bases). Germline CDR1 MNHNS, CDR2 SASEGT. CDR3 length: 12 amino acids. V lost 10 bases and J lost 3, with 13 bases in between. CDR3 nucleotides: TGTGCCACCGCCGGGACTCACTACGAGCAGTACTTC. Its translation: CATAGTHYEQYF.

As regards this clonotype: A much larger clone differs by one base, so this may be a read error. This CDR3 fails to terminate in the conserved phenylalanine or tryptophan, so it likely reflects a read error. The V and J genes are TRBV12-3 or TRBV12-4 and TRBJ1-1; no definite D call. Trimming shortened V by 5 bases and J by 1 base, and 8 bases separated the two germline ends. This CDR3 has 13 residues. The CDR3 DNA reads as TGTGCCAGCAGTGTACAGCGGAACACTGAAGCTTTCTCT. It yields the protein CASSVQRNTEAFS.

The gene calls are TRBV3-1 and TRBJ2-7; D not certain. Trimming removed 0 bases from V and 2 bases from J, with 8 bases in between. The CDR3 extends over 14 amino acids. In germline, CDR1 is LGHDT, CDR2 YNNKEL (reference sequence). The CDR3 sequence is CASSQESPPYEQYF. The CDR3 DNA sequence: TGTGCCAGCAGCCAAGAATCGCCGCCCTACGAGCAGTACTTC.

This clonotype was seen a few times. The chain is built from TRBV29-1 and TRBJ2-5, with D uncertain. Germline CDR1 SQVTM, CDR2 ANQGSEA. The CDR3 loop spans 13 amino acids. V lost 7 bases and J lost 5, with 17 bases in between. DNA for the CDR3: TGCAGCGCCAACCGTAGGGATTGGGAGACCCAGTACTTC. Amino acids: CSANRRDWETQYF.

This clonotype appeared many times. The V call is TRBV6-1, the J call TRBJ2-1; no definite D call. The CDR3 totals 12 residues. Germline V lookup: CDR1 MNHNS, CDR2 SASEGT. Trimming took 5 bases from V and 9 from J, leaving 11 bases between them. Written as DNA, the CDR3 is TGTGCCAGCAGTAAGGGCGAAGCTGAGCAGTTCTTC. Translation: CASSKGEAEQFF.

The chain links TRBV10-3 to TRBJ2-6; D is undetermined. The germline CDR1 and CDR2 sequences are ENHRY and SYGVKD. Trimming left V 2 bases short and J 0 bases short, with 14 bases between. This CDR3 contains 18 residues. As DNA, the CDR3 is TGTGCCATCAGTGAGGTTTTAAACTTCGGCTCTGGGGCCAACGTCCTGACTTTC. Translating gives CAISEVLNFGSGANVLTF.

For this clonotype: A junction end diverges from the germline sequence, so it may reflect a read error. The CDR3 nucleotides are TGTGCCAGCAGCCCAGGGACTAGAGTGATCAATGAGAAGTTCTTC. Translation gives CASSPGTRVINEKFF. This chain links TRBV7-2 with TRBJ2-1; 8 bases match TRBD2. The length of the CDR3 is 15 residues. Per the germline V gene, CDR1 is SGHTA and CDR2 is FQGNSA.

This clonotype was counted at least ten times. The V gene is TRBV6-1, the J gene TRBJ2-1; 10 bases fit TRBD1. V dropped 6 bases and J dropped 2; count of bases not matched to a gene: 7. The V gene's germline CDR1 is MNHNS and CDR2 SASEGT. CDR3 size: 16 residues. This chain's CDR3 is CASRRGQGITYNEQFF. DNA for the CDR3: TGTGCCAGCAGAAGGGGACAGGGGATTACCTACAATGAGCAGTTCTTC.